This T cell receptor (beta chain) was profiled in a study of blood T cell dynamics during melanoma immunotherapy. Across the whole study: First-line therapy was either pembrolizumab or nivolumab with ipilimumab for metastatic melanoma.

Only in-frame clones appear in the TCRdb table, and some are missing; sequencing was by immunoSEQ multiplex PCR. There are almost 15,000 clones in the sample; 92% occur only once, and 0.92% lies in the top ten. Time point denoted: week 3, after first cycle of checkpoint inhibitor. One draw preceded checkpoint blockade; another followed its first cycle at week 3. Disease control meant complete response, partial response or stable disease at 12 weeks. V shed 6 bases, J shed 3 bases, and the junction held 5 bases outside the gene matches. Germline V gene data show CDR1 as LNHDA and CDR2 as SQIVND (reference sequence). This CDR3 has 14 amino acids.

This TCR was sampled from a human donor with melanoma. V and J are TRBV19 and TRBJ1-2; 9 bases align to TRBD1. The specimen was blood, collected from a patient treated with checkpoint blockade. In nucleotides, the CDR3 is TGTGCCAGTAGGACAAGGACAGGGGACTATGGCTACACCTTC. Protein: CASRTRTGDYGYTF.